The 21 T cell receptor beta chains reported below all come from one sample, sequenced in a study of siplizumab effects on memory and regulatory T cells. Repertoires were generated with immunoSEQ multiplex PCR, while TCRdb's copy carries only in-frame clones and drops some. The data hold some 110,000 clones, with 85% to 95% observed a single time. Material: CD4+ T cells sorted from blood. The origin of the receptors is a human donor in good health.

CDR3 sequence reads: CASSQTRNQETQYF. DNA for the CDR3: TGCGCCAGCAGCCAGACACGGAACCAAGAGACCCAGTACTTC. This rearrangement joins TRBV4-1 to TRBJ2-5; D unclear. The CDR3 totals 14 residues. CDR1 is MGHRA and CDR2 is YSYEKL in the germline V gene. V lost 3 bases to trimming and J lost 0 bases, with 8 bases between them.

V is TRBV10-3 and J is TRBJ1-2, with 9 nucleotides matching TRBD1. The CDR3 is 13 amino acids. The ends lost 11 bases at V and 4 bases at J; junction bases unmatched: 8. Germline-derived CDR1 and CDR2 are ENHRY and SYGVKD. CDR3 amino acids: CAALLGQGYGYTF. CDR3 in DNA: TGTGCCGCGCTCCTGGGACAGGGCTATGGCTACACCTTC.

J is TRBJ2-7 and V is TRBV29-1, with 8 bases matching TRBD2. This CDR3 contains 13 residues. After removal of 6 bases from V and 4 bases from J, the junction contained 8 bases not matched to a gene. Germline CDR1 is SQVTM and CDR2 is ANQGSEA. The CDR3 sequence: CSVSTSGIYEQYF. Here the CDR3 DNA reads TGCAGCGTGTCTACTAGCGGAATATACGAGCAGTACTTC.

The chain is built from TRBV19 and TRBJ1-1; no firm D call. Per germline, CDR1 LNHDA and CDR2 SQIVND (reference sequence). This CDR3 comprises 15 residues. V lost 5 bases, J lost 0 bases, and 13 bases lay in between. CDR3 DNA: TGTGCCAGTAGTCCGCCACAGAGAATGAACACTGAAGCTTTCTTT. It yields the protein CASSPPQRMNTEAFF.

The chain couples TRBV7-8 to TRBJ2-7; 7 bases fit TRBD2. V shed 1 base and J 2 bases; nucleotides not matched to a gene: 5. CDR3 length: 15 amino acids. Germline CDR1 SGHVS, CDR2 FQNEAQ. CDR3: CASSLGREGTYEQYF. DNA for the CDR3: TGTGCCAGCAGCTTAGGGAGGGAGGGAACCTACGAGCAGTACTTC.

The V gene is TRBV7-3, the J gene TRBJ1-2; D gene uncertain. CDR1 and CDR2 (germline): SGHTA, FQGTGA. The CDR3 has 14 residues. Trimming stripped 5 bases from V and 8 bases from J, with 18 bases between. The CDR3 loop reads CASSPDRRVGGYTF. The CDR3 DNA reads as TGTGCCAGCAGCCCGGATCGGAGGGTAGGAGGCTACACCTTC.

This chain uses TRBV5-5 with TRBJ2-7; unclear D gene. CDR1 is SGHKS, CDR2 YYEKEE, per germline (reference sequence). This CDR3 comprises 11 residues. Trimming stripped 4 bases from V and 1 base from J, with 3 bases between. CDR3 DNA: TGTGCCAGCAGCCAATCCTACGAGCAGTACTTC. Protein product: CASSQSYEQYF.

V and J are TRBV30 and TRBJ2-7; D not certain. With 0 bases removed from V and 5 bases from J, the gap between germline ends came to 14 bases. CDR1 and CDR2 from the germline V gene are GTSNPN and SVGIG (reference sequence). The CDR3 is 14 amino acids. In DNA form, the CDR3 reads TGTGCCTGGAGTGTGGGCGGCTCTGTCGACGAGCAGTACTTC. Protein product: CAWSVGGSVDEQYF. The full variable domain, completed using reference TRBV30 and TRBJ2-7, is SQTIHQWPATLVQPVGSPLSLECTVEGTSNPNLYWYRQAAGRGLQLLFYSVGIGQISSEVPQNLSASRPQDRQFILSSKKLLLSDSGFYLCAWSVGGSVDEQYFGPGTRLTVT.

The V and J genes are TRBV25-1 and TRBJ2-7, with 10 nucleotides matching TRBD1. V shed 8 bases, J shed 6 bases, and the junction held 13 bases outside the gene matches. This CDR3 is 15 amino acids long. Germline values: CDR1 MGHDK, CDR2 SYGVNS. The CDR3 nucleotides read TGTGCCAGCTTAAACGCTGCGACAGGGGGCGCCGAGCAGTACTTC. Translation gives CASLNAATGGAEQYF.

Details on this clone: Within the sample, other DNA sequences also encode this same CDR3. The chain uses TRBV2 and TRBJ1-5, with a possible D match to TRBD1 (5 bases). The CDR3 covers 15 residues. Deletions cut 4 bases from V and 4 bases from J, with 14 bases between. Germline V gene lookup returns CDR1 SNHLY and CDR2 FYNNEI. CDR3 bases: TGTGCCAGCAGTGCCCCCCGGGGGGGAAATCAGCCCCAGCATTTT. Amino acids: CASSAPRGGNQPQHF.

This clone has just one count. The chain has TRBV20-1 and TRBJ2-7; no clear D. V was pared by 4 bases and J by 4 bases, with 8 bases between. CDR1 is DFQATT and CDR2 is SNEGSKA in the germline V gene (reference sequence). CDR3 length: 11 residues. CDR3 nucleotides: TGCAGTGCTACTGACACTTACGAGCAGTACTTC. This codes for CSATDTYEQYF.

The chain recombines TRBV30 with TRBJ1-3; D ambiguous. The CDR3 runs to 15 residues. Germline CDR1 GTSNPN, CDR2 SVGIG (reference sequence). V lost 1 base and J lost 2, with 12 bases in between. CDR3 loop: CAWSDTGYPGNTIYF. The CDR3 DNA sequence: TGTGCCTGGAGTGACACCGGGTATCCTGGAAACACCATATATTTT. Looking up the rest from reference TRBV30 and TRBJ1-3 gives the full variable domain: SQTIHQWPATLVQPVGSPLSLECTVEGTSNPNLYWYRQAAGRGLQLLFYSVGIGQISSEVPQNLSASRPQDRQFILSSKKLLLSDSGFYLCAWSDTGYPGNTIYFGEGSWLTVV.

The chain combines TRBV7-9 with TRBJ2-7; D is possibly TRBD2 (7 bases). The CDR3 totals 14 residues. Trimming took 5 bases from V and 6 from J, leaving 17 bases between them. Germline V lookup: CDR1 SEHNR, CDR2 FQNEAQ (reference sequence). CDR3 amino acids: CASSMGGTTLEQYF. In DNA form, the CDR3 reads TGTGCCAGCAGCATGGGGGGGACAACGCTCGAGCAGTACTTC.

The rearrangement links TRBV7-2 to TRBJ1-4; D perhaps matches TRBD1 (6 bases). Between the trimmed V and J ends, which lost 3 bases and 5 bases, there was a span of 13 bases. Germline values: CDR1 SGHTA, CDR2 FQGNSA. The CDR3 contains 15 residues. The CDR3 here is CASSLSGVANEKLFF. The DNA for the CDR3 is TGTGCCAGCAGCTTGTCAGGGGTGGCCAATGAAAAACTGTTTTTT. Together with reference TRBV7-2 and TRBJ1-4, the CDR3 gives the full variable domain: GAGVSQSPSNKVTEKGKDVELRCDPISGHTALYWYRQSLGQGLEFLIYFQGNSAPDKSGLPSDRFSAERTGGSVSTLTIQRTQQEDSAVYLCASSLSGVANEKLFFGSGTQLSVL.

The chain uses TRBV10-3 and TRBJ2-5; TRBD2 matches at 15 bases. The CDR3 contains 19 residues. J was trimmed by 4 bases and V by 4 bases; bases with no gene match: 13. Germline lookup yields CDR1 ENHRY and CDR2 SYGVKD. CDR3 sequence (DNA): TGTGCCATCAGTGTAGCGGGAAGGACTAGCGGGGGGGCCAGAGAGACCCAGTACTTC. Residues: CAISVAGRTSGGARETQYF.

The chain combines TRBV30 with TRBJ2-6, with 10 bases lining up with TRBD1. The CDR3 totals 17 residues. CDR1 and CDR2 from the germline V gene are GTSNPN and SVGIG (reference sequence). V lost 3 bases and J lost 3; bases outside the gene matches: 8. The CDR3 spells CAWSRGTGDRGANVLTF. The CDR3, as DNA: TGTGCCTGGAGCAGAGGGACAGGGGATCGTGGGGCCAACGTCCTGACTTTC.

Written as DNA, the CDR3 is TGTGCCAGCACCCCCGGGACCACTGAAGCTTTCTTT. Its translation: CASTPGTTEAFF. The genes are TRBV6-1 and TRBJ1-1, with a tentative D call TRBD1 (5 bases). Germline lookup yields CDR1 MNHNS and CDR2 SASEGT. The CDR3 sequence is 12 residues long. Trimming cost V 7 bases and J 4 bases, with 10 bases left between them.

The chain is built from TRBV5-1 and TRBJ2-7; D may correspond to TRBD1 or TRBD2 (6 bases each). Germline V gene data show CDR1 as SGHRS and CDR2 as YFSETQ. The V gene lost 3 bases and the J gene lost 6 bases, with 16 bases spanning the gap. The CDR3 is 14 amino acids. The DNA of the CDR3 is TGCGCCAGCAGCTCCTTCTTGAGGGGGGCCGAGCAGTACTTC. It translates to CASSSFLRGAEQYF. Using reference TRBV5-1 and TRBJ2-7 for the parts outside the CDR3, the full variable domain is KAGVTQTPRYLIKTRGQQVTLSCSPISGHRSVSWYQQTPGQGLQFLFEYFSETQRNKGNFPGRFSGRQFSNSRSEMNVSTLELGDSALYLCASSSFLRGAEQYFGPGTRLTVT.

The V and J genes are TRBV30 and TRBJ2-7; D call uncertain. This CDR3 has 12 residues. The V and J ends lost 2 bases and 2 bases respectively, with 7 bases between them. From germline, CDR1 is GTSNPN and CDR2 SVGIG (reference sequence). The CDR3, as DNA: TGTGCCTGGAGTATAGGAACCTACGAGCAGTACTTC. Residues: CAWSIGTYEQYF.

J is TRBJ2-1 and V is TRBV7-8; 9 nucleotides agree with TRBD2. Unmatched junction bases numbered 10, after V lost 5 bases and J lost 8 bases. Germline-derived CDR1 and CDR2 are SGHVS and FQNEAQ. The length of the CDR3 is 15 residues. DNA of the CDR3: TGTGCCAGCAGCCGAAGCGGGAGGCAGGGGGATGAGCAGTTCTTC. Its translation is CASSRSGRQGDEQFF.

This clone was detected once. This chain connects TRBV30 to TRBJ1-2; 9 bases match TRBD1. With V trimmed by 3 bases and J by 3 bases, 5 bases remained unmatched. CDR3 length: 14 residues. Per germline, CDR1 GTSNPN and CDR2 SVGIG (reference sequence). CDR3 sequence (DNA): TGTGCCTGGAGAGAGGACAGGGGCTACTATGGCTACACCTTC. It translates to CAWREDRGYYGYTF.